The entry below gives a single T cell receptor (beta chain) sequence along with its context. The antigen remains unidentified. This sample is drawn from a study of shared clonotypes between healthy human individuals. Study observations and caveats: Researchers sampled only blood; tissue repertoires likely differ.

This CDR3 has 16 amino acids. J was trimmed by 5 bases and V by 5 bases; bases with no gene match: 13. Looked up from germline, CDR1 is SGHAT and CDR2 is FQNNGV. Generated by immunoSEQ multiplex PCR, the TCRdb table keeps only in-frame clones and is missing some. The data show about 2.4 million clones, 93% seen once. The sample consisted of naive CD4+ T cells from PBMCs. Subset meaning: CD45RA+ positively selected. The origin of this receptor is a man between 18 and 29 years old in good health. Some clones in this sample may be carry-over from other donors' samples. The chain has TRBV11-2 and TRBJ2-7; TRBD1 matches at 9 bases. The CDR3 sequence is CASSRLPGQGSHEQYF. The CDR3 nucleotides read TGTGCCAGCAGCCGGCTACCGGGACAGGGTTCCCACGAGCAGTACTTC.